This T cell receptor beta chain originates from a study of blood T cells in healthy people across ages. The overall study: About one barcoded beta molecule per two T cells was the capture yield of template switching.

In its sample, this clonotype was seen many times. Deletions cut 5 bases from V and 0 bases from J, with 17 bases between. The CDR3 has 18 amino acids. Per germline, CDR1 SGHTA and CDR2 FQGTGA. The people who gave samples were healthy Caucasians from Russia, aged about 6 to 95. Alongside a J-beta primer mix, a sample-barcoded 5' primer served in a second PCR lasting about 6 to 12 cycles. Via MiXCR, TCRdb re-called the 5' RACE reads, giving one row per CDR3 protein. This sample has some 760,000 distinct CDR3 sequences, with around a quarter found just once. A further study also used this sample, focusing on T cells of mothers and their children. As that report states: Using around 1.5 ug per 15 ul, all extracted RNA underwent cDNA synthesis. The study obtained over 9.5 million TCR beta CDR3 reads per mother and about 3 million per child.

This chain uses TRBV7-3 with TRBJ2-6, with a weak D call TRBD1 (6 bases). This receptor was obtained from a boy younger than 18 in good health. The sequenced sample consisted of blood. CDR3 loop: CASSKQGYTLSGANVLTF. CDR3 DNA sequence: TGTGCCAGCAGCAAACAGGGATATACTCTCTCTGGGGCCAACGTCCTGACTTTC.